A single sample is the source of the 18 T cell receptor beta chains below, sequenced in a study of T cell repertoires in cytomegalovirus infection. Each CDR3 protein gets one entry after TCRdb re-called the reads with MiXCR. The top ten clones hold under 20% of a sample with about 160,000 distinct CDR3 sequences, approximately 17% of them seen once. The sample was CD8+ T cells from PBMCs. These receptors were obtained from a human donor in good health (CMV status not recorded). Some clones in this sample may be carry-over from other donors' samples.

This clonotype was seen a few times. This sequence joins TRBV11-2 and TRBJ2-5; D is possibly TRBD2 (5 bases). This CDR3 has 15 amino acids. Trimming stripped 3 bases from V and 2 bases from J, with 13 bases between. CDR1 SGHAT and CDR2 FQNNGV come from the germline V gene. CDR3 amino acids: CASSLVGGGQETQYF. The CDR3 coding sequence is TGTGCCAGCAGCTTGGTTGGCGGAGGACAAGAGACCCAGTACTTC.

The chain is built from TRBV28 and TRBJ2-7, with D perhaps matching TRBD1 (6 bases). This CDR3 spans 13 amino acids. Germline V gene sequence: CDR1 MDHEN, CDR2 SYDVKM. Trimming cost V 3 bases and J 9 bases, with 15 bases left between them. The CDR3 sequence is CASSFPGQVMQYF. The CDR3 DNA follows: TGTGCCAGCAGTTTCCCGGGACAAGTCATGCAGTACTTC.

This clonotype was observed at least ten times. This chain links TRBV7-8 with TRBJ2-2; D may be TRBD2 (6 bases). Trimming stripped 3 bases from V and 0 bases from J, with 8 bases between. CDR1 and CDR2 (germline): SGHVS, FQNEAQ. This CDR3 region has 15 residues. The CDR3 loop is CASSLGLANTGELFF. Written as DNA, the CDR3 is TGTGCCAGCAGCTTGGGACTTGCGAACACCGGGGAGCTGTTTTTT.

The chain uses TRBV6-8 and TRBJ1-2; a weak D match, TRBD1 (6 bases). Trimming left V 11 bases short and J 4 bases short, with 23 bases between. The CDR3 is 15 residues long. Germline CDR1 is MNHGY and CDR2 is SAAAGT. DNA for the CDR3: TGTGCCCCAGCTACTCTAAAAGGGGGTGGCTATGGCTACACCTTC. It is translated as CAPATLKGGGYGYTF.

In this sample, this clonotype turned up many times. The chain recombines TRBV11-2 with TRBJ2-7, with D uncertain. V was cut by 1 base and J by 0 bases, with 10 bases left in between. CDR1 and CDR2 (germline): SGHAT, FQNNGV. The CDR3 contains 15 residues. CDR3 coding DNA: TGTGCCAGCAGCTTAGTACCAGCAGCCTCCTACGAGCAGTACTTC. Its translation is CASSLVPAASYEQYF. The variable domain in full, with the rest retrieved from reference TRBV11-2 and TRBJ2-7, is EAGVAQSPRYKIIEKRQSVAFWCNPISGHATLYWYQQILGQGPKLLIQFQNNGVVDDSQLPKDRFSAERLKGVDSTLKIQPAKLEDSAVYLCASSLVPAASYEQYFGPGTRLTVT.

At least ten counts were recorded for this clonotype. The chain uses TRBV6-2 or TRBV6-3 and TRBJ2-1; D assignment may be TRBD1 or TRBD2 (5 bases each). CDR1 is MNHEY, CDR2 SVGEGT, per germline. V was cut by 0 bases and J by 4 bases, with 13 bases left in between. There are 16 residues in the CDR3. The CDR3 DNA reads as TGTGCCAGCAGTTACTCATGGGACCCCCCATACAATGAGCAGTTCTTC. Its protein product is CASSYSWDPPYNEQFF.

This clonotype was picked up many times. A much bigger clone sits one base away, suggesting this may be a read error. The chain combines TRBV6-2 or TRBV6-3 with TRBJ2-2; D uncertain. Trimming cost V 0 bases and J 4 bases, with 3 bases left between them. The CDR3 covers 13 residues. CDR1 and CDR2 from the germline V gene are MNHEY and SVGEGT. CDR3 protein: CASSYSGTGELFF. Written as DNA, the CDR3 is TGTGCCAGCAGTTACTCGGGCACCGGGGAGCTGTTTTTT.

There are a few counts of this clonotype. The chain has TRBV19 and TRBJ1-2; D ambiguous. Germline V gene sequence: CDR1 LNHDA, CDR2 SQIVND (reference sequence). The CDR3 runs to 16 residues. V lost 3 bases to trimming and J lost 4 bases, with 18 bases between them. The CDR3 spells CASSMGSKRRAYGYTF. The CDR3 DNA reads TGTGCCAGTAGTATGGGTAGCAAACGGAGGGCCTATGGCTACACCTTC.

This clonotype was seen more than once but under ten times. CDR3 sequence reads: CAISPLAGDINEQFF. CDR3 nucleotide sequence: TGTGCCATCAGCCCACTAGCGGGAGATATCAATGAGCAGTTCTTC. The rearrangement links TRBV10-3 to TRBJ2-1, with 11 bases that match TRBD2. V lost 6 bases, J lost 6 bases, and 7 bases stayed unmatched. Germline V lookup: CDR1 ENHRY, CDR2 SYGVKD. The CDR3 contains 15 residues.

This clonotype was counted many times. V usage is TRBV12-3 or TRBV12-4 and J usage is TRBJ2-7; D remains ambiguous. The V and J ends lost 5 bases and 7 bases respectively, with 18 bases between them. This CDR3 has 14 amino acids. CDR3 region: CASSLPGSVGEQYF. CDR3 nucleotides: TGTGCCAGCAGTCTACCCGGATCCGTAGGGGAGCAGTACTTC.

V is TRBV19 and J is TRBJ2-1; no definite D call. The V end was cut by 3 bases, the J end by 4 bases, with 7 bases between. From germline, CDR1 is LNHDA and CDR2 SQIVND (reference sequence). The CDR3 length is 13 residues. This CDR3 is CASSMRAYNEQFF. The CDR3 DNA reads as TGTGCCAGTAGTATGCGAGCTTACAATGAGCAGTTCTTC.

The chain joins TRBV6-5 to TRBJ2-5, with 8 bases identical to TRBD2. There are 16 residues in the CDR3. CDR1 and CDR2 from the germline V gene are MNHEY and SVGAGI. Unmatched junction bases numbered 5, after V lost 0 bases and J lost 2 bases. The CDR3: CASSYSPGGRQETQYF. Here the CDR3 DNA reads TGTGCCAGCAGTTACTCGCCGGGGGGGCGGCAAGAGACCCAGTACTTC.

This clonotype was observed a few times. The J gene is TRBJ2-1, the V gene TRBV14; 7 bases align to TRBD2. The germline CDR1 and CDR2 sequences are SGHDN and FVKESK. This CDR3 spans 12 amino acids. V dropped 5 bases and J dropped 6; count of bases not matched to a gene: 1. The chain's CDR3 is CASSTGGNEQFF. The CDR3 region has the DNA TGTGCCAGCAGCACGGGGGGCAATGAGCAGTTCTTC.

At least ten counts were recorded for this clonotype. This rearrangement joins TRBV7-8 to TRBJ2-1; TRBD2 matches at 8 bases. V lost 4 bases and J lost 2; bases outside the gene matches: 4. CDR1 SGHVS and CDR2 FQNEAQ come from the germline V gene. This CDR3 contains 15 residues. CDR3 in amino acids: CASSSYSGAYNEQFF. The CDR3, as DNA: TGTGCCAGCAGCTCTTATAGCGGGGCCTACAATGAGCAGTTCTTC.

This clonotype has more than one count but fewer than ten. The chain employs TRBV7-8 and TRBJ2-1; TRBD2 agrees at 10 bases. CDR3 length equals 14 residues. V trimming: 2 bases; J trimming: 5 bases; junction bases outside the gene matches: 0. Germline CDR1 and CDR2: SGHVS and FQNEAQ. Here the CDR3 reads CASSLLAGDNEQFF. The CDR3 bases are TGTGCCAGCAGCTTACTAGCGGGGGACAATGAGCAGTTCTTC.

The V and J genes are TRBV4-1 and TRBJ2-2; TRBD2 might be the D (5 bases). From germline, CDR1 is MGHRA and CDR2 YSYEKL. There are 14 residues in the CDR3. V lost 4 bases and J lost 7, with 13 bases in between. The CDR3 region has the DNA TGCGCCAGCAGCCTCGGGGAAAGCGGCGGGGAGCTGTTTTTT. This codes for CASSLGESGGELFF.

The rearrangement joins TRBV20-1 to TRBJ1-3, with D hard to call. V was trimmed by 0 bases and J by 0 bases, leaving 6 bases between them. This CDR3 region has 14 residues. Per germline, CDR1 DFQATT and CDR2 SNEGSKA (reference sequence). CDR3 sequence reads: CSAREWFSGNTIYF. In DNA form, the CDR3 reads TGCAGTGCTAGAGAGTGGTTCTCTGGAAACACCATATATTTT.

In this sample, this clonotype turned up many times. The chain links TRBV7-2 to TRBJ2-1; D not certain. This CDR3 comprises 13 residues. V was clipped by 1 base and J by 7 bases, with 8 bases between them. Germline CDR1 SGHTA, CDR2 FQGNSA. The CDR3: CASSLVAGNEQFF. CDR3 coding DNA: TGTGCCAGCAGCTTAGTTGCCGGGAATGAGCAGTTCTTC.